The next 5 T cell receptor beta chains were all read from a single sample in a study of metastatic and nonmetastatic thyroid tumors. TCRdb re-processed the PCR reads through MiXCR. In the table there are 24,000 or so clones, roughly 18% of which are singletons. Thyroid surgery had not been preceded by any treatment in any patient. The sequenced material came from blood. The receptors here all came from a male donor with papillary thyroid cancer or a benign thyroid nodule (not recorded which). Some clones in this sample may be carry-over from other donors' samples.

Many counts were recorded for this clone. The rearrangement joins TRBV7-2 to TRBJ2-5; D call uncertain. The CDR3 covers 13 residues. CDR1 SGHTA and CDR2 FQGNSA come from the germline V gene. Between the trimmed V and J ends, which lost 1 base and 4 bases, there was a span of 7 bases. The CDR3 region is CASSLESGETQYF. The DNA of the CDR3 is TGTGCCAGCAGCTTAGAGTCTGGAGAGACCCAGTACTTC. Combining the CDR3 with reference TRBV7-2 and TRBJ2-5 gives the whole variable domain GAGVSQSPSNKVTEKGKDVELRCDPISGHTALYWYRQSLGQGLEFLIYFQGNSAPDKSGLPSDRFSAERTGGSVSTLTIQRTQQEDSAVYLCASSLESGETQYFGPGTRLLVL.

V is TRBV19 and J is TRBJ2-7, with D unresolved. The germline V gene has CDR1 LNHDA and CDR2 SQIVND (reference sequence). The length of the CDR3 is 11 residues. The V end lost 4 bases, the J end lost 5 bases, and 6 bases lay between the germline ends. CDR3 in DNA: TGTGCCAGTAGTACCGGACACGAGCAGTACTTC. Amino acids: CASSTGHEQYF.

This clone was seen more than once but under ten times. The chain uses TRBV28 and TRBJ2-5; 7 positions agree with TRBD1. The length of the CDR3 is 15 residues. J was trimmed by 2 bases and V by 7 bases; bases with no gene match: 10. CDR1 MDHEN and CDR2 SYDVKM come from the germline V gene. The chain's CDR3 is CASNTDRVLQETQYF. The CDR3 bases are TGTGCCAGCAACACCGACAGGGTACTTCAAGAGACCCAGTACTTC.

This clone was seen repeatedly, ten times or more. This chain connects TRBV5-1 to TRBJ2-7; tentatively, D is TRBD2 (5 bases). Germline V lookup: CDR1 SGHRS, CDR2 YFSETQ. The CDR3 consists of 14 residues. Between the trimmed V and J ends, which lost 4 bases and 2 bases, there was a span of 13 bases. The CDR3 DNA follows: TGCGCCAGCAGCCCGGAGGTAGAAGCCTACGAGCAGTACTTC. Residues: CASSPEVEAYEQYF.

This clone turned up a few times. The V gene is TRBV15, the J gene TRBJ2-5; D remains ambiguous. The CDR3 runs 12 residues. Germline values: CDR1 LNHNV, CDR2 YYDKDF (reference sequence). V lost 6 bases, J lost 5 bases, and 10 bases lay in between. Here the CDR3 DNA reads TGTGCCACCAGGGGCGGTTGGGAGACCCAGTACTTC. Amino acid sequence: CATRGGWETQYF.